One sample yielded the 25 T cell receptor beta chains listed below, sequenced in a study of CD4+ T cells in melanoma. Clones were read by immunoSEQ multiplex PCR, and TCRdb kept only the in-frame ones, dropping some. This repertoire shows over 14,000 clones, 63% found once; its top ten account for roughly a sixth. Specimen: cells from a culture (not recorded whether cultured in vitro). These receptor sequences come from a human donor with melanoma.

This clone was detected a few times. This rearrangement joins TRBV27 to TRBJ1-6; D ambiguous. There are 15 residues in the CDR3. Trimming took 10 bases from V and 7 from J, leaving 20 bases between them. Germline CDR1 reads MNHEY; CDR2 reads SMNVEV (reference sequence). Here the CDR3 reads CAIDRHWGMNSPLHF. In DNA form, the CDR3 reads TGTGCCATCGACCGCCACTGGGGTATGAATTCACCCCTCCACTTT.

DNA for the CDR3: TGTGCCAGCAGTCGGGACAGGGCACAGCAGTACTTC. It translates to CASSRDRAQQYF. The chain joins TRBV6-1 to TRBJ2-7, with 9 bases identical to TRBD1. CDR1 is MNHNS, CDR2 SASEGT, per germline. The length of the CDR3 is 12 residues. After removal of 5 bases from V and 8 bases from J, the junction contained 4 bases not matched to a gene.

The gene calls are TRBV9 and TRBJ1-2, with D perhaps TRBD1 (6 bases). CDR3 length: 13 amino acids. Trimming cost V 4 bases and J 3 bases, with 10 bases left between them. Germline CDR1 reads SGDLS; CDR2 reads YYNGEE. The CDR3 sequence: CASSKGEDYGYTF. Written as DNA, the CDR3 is TGTGCCAGCAGCAAGGGGGAGGACTATGGCTACACCTTC.

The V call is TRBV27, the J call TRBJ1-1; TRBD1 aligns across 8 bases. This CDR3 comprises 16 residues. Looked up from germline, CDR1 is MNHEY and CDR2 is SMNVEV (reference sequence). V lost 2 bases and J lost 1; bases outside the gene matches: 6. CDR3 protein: CASSLGQGRRNTEAFF. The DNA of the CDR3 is TGTGCCAGCAGTTTAGGACAGGGCCGAAGGAACACTGAAGCTTTCTTT.

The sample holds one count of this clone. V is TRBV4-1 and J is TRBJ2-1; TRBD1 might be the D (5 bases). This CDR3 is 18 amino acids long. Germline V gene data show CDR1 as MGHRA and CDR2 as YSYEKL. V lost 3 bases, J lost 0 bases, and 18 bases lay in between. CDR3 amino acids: CASSQTRLGRSSYNEQFF. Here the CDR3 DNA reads TGCGCCAGCAGCCAGACCCGACTGGGGCGAAGCTCCTACAATGAGCAGTTCTTC.

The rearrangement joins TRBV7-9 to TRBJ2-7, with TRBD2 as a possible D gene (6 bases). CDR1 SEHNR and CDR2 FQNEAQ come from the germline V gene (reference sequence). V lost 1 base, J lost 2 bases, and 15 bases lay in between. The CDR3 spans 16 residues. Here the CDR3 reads CASSLGVAENTYEQYF. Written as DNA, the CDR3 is TGTGCCAGCAGCTTAGGGGTAGCGGAGAATACCTACGAGCAGTACTTC.

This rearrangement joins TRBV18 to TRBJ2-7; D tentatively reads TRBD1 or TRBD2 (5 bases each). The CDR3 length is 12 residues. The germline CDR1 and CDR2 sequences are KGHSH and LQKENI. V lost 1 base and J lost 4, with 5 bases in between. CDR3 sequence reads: CASSPRGYEQYF. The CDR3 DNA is TGTGCCAGCTCACCACGGGGGTACGAGCAGTACTTC.

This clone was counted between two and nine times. CDR3 amino acids: CASSLGDRLGTEAFF. The CDR3 DNA sequence: TGTGCCAGCAGCTTGGGAGACAGGCTAGGCACTGAAGCTTTCTTT. This sequence joins TRBV5-4 and TRBJ1-1; D possibly corresponds to TRBD1 (6 bases). Trimming left V 0 bases short and J 4 bases short, with 13 bases between. The CDR3 totals 15 residues. Germline CDR1 reads SGHNT; CDR2 reads YYREEE (reference sequence).

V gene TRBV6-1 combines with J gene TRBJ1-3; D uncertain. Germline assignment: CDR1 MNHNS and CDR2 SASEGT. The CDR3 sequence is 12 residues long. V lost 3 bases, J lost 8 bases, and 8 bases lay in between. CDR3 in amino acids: CASSDPLDTIYF. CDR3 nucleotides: TGTGCCAGCAGTGACCCCTTGGACACCATATATTTT.

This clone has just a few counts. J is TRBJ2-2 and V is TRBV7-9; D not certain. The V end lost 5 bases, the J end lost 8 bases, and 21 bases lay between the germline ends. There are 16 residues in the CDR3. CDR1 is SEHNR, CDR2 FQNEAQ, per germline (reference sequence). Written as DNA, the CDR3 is TGTGCCAGCAGCCCCCCTTACCGGACCTCCCGAGGGGAGCTGTTTTTT. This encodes CASSPPYRTSRGELFF. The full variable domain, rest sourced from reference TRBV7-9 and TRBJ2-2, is DTGVSQNPRHKITKRGQNVTFRCDPISEHNRLYWYRQTLGQGPEFLTYFQNEAQLEKSRLLSDRFSAERPKGSFSTLEIQRTEQGDSAMYLCASSPPYRTSRGELFFGEGSRLTVL.

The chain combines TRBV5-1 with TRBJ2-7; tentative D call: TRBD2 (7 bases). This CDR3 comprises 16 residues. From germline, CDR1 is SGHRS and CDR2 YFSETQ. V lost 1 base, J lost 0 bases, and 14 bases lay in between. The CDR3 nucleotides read TGCGCCAGCAGCTTGAGGGGGAGGGGGGCCTCCTACGAGCAGTACTTC. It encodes CASSLRGRGASYEQYF.

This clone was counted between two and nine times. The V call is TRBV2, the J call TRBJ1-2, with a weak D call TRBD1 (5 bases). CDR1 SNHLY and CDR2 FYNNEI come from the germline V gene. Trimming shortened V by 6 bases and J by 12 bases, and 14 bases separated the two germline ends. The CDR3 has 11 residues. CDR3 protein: CASSSYQGDTF. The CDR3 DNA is TGTGCCAGCAGCTCCTATCAGGGAGACACCTTC. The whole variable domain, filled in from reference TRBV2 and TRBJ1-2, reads EPEVTQTPSHQVTQMGQEVILRCVPISNHLYFYWYRQILGQKVEFLVSFYNNEISEKSEIFDDQFSVERPDGSNFTLKIRSTKLEDSAMYFCASSSYQGDTFGSGTRLTVV.

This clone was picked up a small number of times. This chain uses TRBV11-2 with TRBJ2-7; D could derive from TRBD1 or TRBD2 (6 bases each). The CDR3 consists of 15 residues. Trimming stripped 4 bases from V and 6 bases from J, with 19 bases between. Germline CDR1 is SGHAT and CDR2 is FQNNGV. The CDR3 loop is CASSSMLGGRGEQYF. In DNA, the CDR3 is TGTGCCAGCAGCTCGATGCTAGGGGGGCGAGGCGAGCAGTACTTC.

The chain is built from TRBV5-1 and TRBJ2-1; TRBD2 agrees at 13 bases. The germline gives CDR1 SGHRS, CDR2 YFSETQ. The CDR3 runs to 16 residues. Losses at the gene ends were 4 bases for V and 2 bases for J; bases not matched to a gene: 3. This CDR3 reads CASSDGTSGAYNEQFF. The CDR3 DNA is TGCGCCAGCAGCGACGGGACTAGCGGGGCCTACAATGAGCAGTTCTTC. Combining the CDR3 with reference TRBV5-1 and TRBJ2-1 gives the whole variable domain KAGVTQTPRYLIKTRGQQVTLSCSPISGHRSVSWYQQTPGQGLQFLFEYFSETQRNKGNFPGRFSGRQFSNSRSEMNVSTLELGDSALYLCASSDGTSGAYNEQFFGPGTRLTVL.

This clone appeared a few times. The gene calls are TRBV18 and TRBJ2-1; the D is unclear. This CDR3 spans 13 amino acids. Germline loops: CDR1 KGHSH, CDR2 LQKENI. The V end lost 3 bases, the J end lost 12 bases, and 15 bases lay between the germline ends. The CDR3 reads CASSPGLGAGQFF. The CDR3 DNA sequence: TGTGCCAGCTCACCGGGGTTAGGTGCAGGGCAGTTCTTC.

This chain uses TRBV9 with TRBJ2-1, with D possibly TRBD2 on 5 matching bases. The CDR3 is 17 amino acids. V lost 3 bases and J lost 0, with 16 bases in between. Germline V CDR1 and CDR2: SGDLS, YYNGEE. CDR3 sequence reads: CASSAWLWTDSYNEQFF. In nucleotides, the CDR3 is TGTGCCAGCAGCGCTTGGCTTTGGACTGACTCCTACAATGAGCAGTTCTTC. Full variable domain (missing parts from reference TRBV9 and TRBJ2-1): DSGVTQTPKHLITATGQRVTLRCSPRSGDLSVYWYQQSLDQGLQFLIQYYNGEERAKGNILERFSAQQFPDLHSELNLSSLELGDSALYFCASSAWLWTDSYNEQFFGPGTRLTVL.

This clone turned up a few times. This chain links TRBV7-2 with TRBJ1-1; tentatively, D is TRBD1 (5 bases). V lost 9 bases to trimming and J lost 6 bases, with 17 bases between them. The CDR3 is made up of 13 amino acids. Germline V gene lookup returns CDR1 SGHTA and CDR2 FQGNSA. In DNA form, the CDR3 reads TGTGCCAGTACTCAGGGTCGACCCCCTGAAGCTTTCTTT. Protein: CASTQGRPPEAFF. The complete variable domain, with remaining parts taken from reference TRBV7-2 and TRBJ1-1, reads GAGVSQSPSNKVTEKGKDVELRCDPISGHTALYWYRQSLGQGLEFLIYFQGNSAPDKSGLPSDRFSAERTGGSVSTLTIQRTQQEDSAVYLCASTQGRPPEAFFGQGTRLTVV.

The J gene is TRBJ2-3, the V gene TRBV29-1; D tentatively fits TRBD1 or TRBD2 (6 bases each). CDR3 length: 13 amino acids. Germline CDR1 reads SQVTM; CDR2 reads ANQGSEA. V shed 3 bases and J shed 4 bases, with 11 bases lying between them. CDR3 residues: CSVDRRGADTQYF. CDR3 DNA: TGCAGCGTTGACCGTAGGGGGGCAGATACGCAGTATTTT.

The CDR3 nucleotides are TGCGCCAGCAGTCCGAGATGCGGTGAATGGACCCAGTACTTC. Protein sequence: CASSPRCGEWTQYF. This sequence joins TRBV23-1 and TRBJ2-5; D remains ambiguous. TRBV23-1 is filed as an ORF, its function uncertain. The CDR3 contains 14 residues. V lost 4 bases to trimming and J lost 7 bases, with 16 bases between them.

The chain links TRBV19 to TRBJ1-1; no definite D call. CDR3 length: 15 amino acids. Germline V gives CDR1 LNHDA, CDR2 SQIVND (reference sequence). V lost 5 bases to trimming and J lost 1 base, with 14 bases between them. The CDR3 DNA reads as TGTGCCAGTAGTGACTGGAGGGAAACGAACACTGAAGCTTTCTTT. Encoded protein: CASSDWRETNTEAFF.

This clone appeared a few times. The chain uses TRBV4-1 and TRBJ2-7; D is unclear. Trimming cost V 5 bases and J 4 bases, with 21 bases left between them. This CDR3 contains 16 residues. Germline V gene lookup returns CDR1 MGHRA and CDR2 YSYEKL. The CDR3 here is CASSFTARNFGYEQYF. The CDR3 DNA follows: TGCGCCAGCAGCTTTACGGCCCGAAATTTTGGTTACGAGCAGTACTTC.

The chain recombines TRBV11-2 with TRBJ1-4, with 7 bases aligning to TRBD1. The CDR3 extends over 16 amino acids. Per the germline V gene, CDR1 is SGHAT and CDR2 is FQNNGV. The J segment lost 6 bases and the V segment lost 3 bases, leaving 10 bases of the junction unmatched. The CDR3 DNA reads TGTGCCAGCAGCTTCCAGGGGAGGGGGCGCGATGAAAAACTGTTTTTT. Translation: CASSFQGRGRDEKLFF.

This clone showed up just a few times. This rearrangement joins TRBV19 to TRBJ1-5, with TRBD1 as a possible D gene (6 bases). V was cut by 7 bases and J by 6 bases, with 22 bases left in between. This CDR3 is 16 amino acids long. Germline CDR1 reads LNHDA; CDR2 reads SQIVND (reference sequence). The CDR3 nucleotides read TGTGCCAGTACCCTCGAGTGGGGCAGGGGACCTCAGCCCCAGCATTTT. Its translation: CASTLEWGRGPQPQHF.

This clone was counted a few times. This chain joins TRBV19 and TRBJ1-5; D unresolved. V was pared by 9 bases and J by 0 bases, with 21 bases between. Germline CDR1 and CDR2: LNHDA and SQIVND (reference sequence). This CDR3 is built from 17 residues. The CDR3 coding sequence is TGTGCCAGCAGTCCTGGCCGGGGAAGGTTTAGCAATCAGCCCCAGCATTTT. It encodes CASSPGRGRFSNQPQHF.

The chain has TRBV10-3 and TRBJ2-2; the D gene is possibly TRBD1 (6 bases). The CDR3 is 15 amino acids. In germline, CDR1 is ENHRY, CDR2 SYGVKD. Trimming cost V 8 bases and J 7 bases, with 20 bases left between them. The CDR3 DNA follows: TGTGCCATCGCACTCCGCCTGGGGGCAGACGGGGAGCTGTTTTTT. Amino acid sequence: CAIALRLGADGELFF.